The 22 T cell receptor beta chains below were found in one sample sequenced in a study of identical twins. Using its own MiXCR run on the 5' RACE reads, TCRdb lists one record per CDR3 protein. The sample consists of hundreds of thousands of distinct CDR3 sequences, approximately 6.1% of them appearing once. Material for sequencing was naive T cells sorted from blood. Receptors originate from a man between 18 and 35 years old in good health.

This chain connects TRBV12-3 or TRBV12-4 to TRBJ2-5, with D hard to call. The CDR3 extends over 14 amino acids. Trimming cost V 5 bases and J 5 bases, with 15 bases left between them. The CDR3 DNA reads TGTGCCAGCAGTCCTACTGATGCCATGGAGACCCAGTACTTC. This gives the protein CASSPTDAMETQYF.

Many counts were recorded for this clonotype. The chain recombines TRBV14 with TRBJ2-1, with TRBD2 identical over 11 bases. Germline CDR1 and CDR2: SGHDN and FVKESK. The CDR3 consists of 15 residues. Trimming cost V 2 bases and J 6 bases; bases outside gene matches: 3. The CDR3 reads CASSQQLAGVNEQFF. The CDR3 DNA reads as TGTGCCAGCAGCCAACAACTAGCGGGAGTCAATGAGCAGTTCTTC. Variable domain in full (rest from reference TRBV14 and TRBJ2-1): EAGVTQFPSHSVIEKGQTVTLRCDPISGHDNLYWYRRVMGKEIKFLLHFVKESKQDESGMPNNRFLAERTGGTYSTLKVQPAELEDSGVYFCASSQQLAGVNEQFFGPGTRLTVL.

This clonotype was observed a handful of times. V gene TRBV28 combines with J gene TRBJ2-7; 8 bases agree with TRBD2. Germline-derived CDR1 and CDR2 are MDHEN and SYDVKM. The CDR3 totals 16 residues. Trimming at V came to 4 bases and at J to 3 bases, leaving 11 bases not matched to a gene. The CDR3 is CASSSGGAAHGYEQYV. The CDR3 DNA sequence: TGTGCCAGCAGTTCCGGGGGGGCAGCTCACGGCTACGAGCAGTACGTC.

This clonotype was found many times. The CDR3 sequence: CASSLFRLEQYF. As DNA, the CDR3 is TGTGCCAGCAGTTTATTCAGGCTCGAGCAGTACTTC. This chain links TRBV12-3 or TRBV12-4 with TRBJ2-7; no clear D. The CDR3 is 12 residues long. V lost 2 bases, J lost 6 bases, and 8 bases lay in between.

In this sample, this clonotype turned up a few times. The chain joins TRBV6-2 or TRBV6-3 to TRBJ2-2; D may be TRBD1 or TRBD2 (5 bases each). There are 16 residues in the CDR3. Germline-derived CDR1 and CDR2 are MNHEY and SVGEGT. Trimming left V 4 bases short and J 1 base short, with 13 bases between. The CDR3 DNA is TGTGCCAGCAGTTGGGGCCGAGGGGAGAACACCGGGGAGCTGTTTTTT. As protein: CASSWGRGENTGELFF.

This clonotype was detected many times. The gene calls are TRBV7-3 and TRBJ1-3, with D tentatively TRBD1 (6 bases). V lost 4 bases and J lost 2, with 12 bases in between. CDR3 length: 15 amino acids. The germline V gene encodes CDR1 SGHTA and CDR2 FQGTGA. The CDR3 DNA follows: TGTGCCAGCAGCTCCATGCCAGGGGCTGGAAACACCATATATTTT. This sequence encodes CASSSMPGAGNTIYF.

At least ten counts were recorded for this clonotype. This chain joins TRBV7-2 and TRBJ2-2; D may be TRBD2 (5 bases). Germline values: CDR1 SGHTA, CDR2 FQGNSA. The CDR3 totals 14 residues. V lost 6 bases and J 1 base, leaving 9 bases between the germline ends. CDR3 residues: CASSSDWNTGELFF. The CDR3 DNA reads as TGTGCCAGCAGTTCGGACTGGAACACCGGGGAGCTGTTTTTT.

This clonotype has more than one count but fewer than ten. The chain recombines TRBV5-1 with TRBJ1-4; D may be TRBD1 (5 bases). In germline, CDR1 is SGHRS, CDR2 YFSETQ. The CDR3 is 17 residues long. V shed 1 base and J shed 0 bases, with 13 bases lying between them. CDR3 region: CASSLKPRGATNEKLFF. DNA of the CDR3: TGCGCCAGCAGCTTGAAACCTCGAGGGGCAACTAATGAAAAACTGTTTTTT. The complete variable domain, with remaining parts taken from reference TRBV5-1 and TRBJ1-4, reads KAGVTQTPRYLIKTRGQQVTLSCSPISGHRSVSWYQQTPGQGLQFLFEYFSETQRNKGNFPGRFSGRQFSNSRSEMNVSTLELGDSALYLCASSLKPRGATNEKLFFGSGTQLSVL.

This clonotype was counted ten times or more. The CDR3 loop reads CSARTGLAGATDTQYF. The DNA of the CDR3 is TGCAGTGCTAGAACTGGACTAGCGGGAGCCACAGATACGCAGTATTTT. V usage is TRBV20-1 and J usage is TRBJ2-3; 13 nucleotides match TRBD2. The CDR3 loop spans 16 amino acids. V lost 2 bases and J lost 2; bases outside the gene matches: 4. Germline values: CDR1 DFQATT, CDR2 SNEGSKA (reference sequence).

The chain has TRBV7-9 and TRBJ2-5; 7 positions match TRBD1. This CDR3 region has 15 residues. CDR1 SEHNR and CDR2 FQNEAQ come from the germline V gene (reference sequence). V lost 5 bases to trimming and J lost 5 bases; unmatched junction nucleotides: 11. The CDR3 DNA sequence: TGTGCCAGCAGCGATTCTTCGGGACAGCTGGAGACCCAGTACTTC. This sequence encodes CASSDSSGQLETQYF.

This clonotype was observed a few times. The chain couples TRBV7-4 to TRBJ1-1; TRBD1 aligns across 11 bases. Losses at the gene ends were 5 bases for V and 4 bases for J; bases not matched to a gene: 6. The V gene's germline CDR1 is SGHVT and CDR2 SQSDAQ. The CDR3 is 15 residues long. The CDR3 sequence: CASSPGTGGRTEAFF. The DNA of the CDR3 is TGTGCCAGCAGCCCGGGGACAGGGGGGCGCACTGAAGCTTTCTTT.

This clonotype turned up a few times. The gene calls are TRBV7-9 and TRBJ1-1; D not resolved. This CDR3 has 16 amino acids. Between the trimmed V and J ends, which lost 5 bases and 4 bases, there was a span of 20 bases. Germline CDR1 reads SEHNR; CDR2 reads FQNEAQ (reference sequence). CDR3 protein: CASSAQLQTMSTEAFF. CDR3 nucleotides: TGTGCCAGCAGCGCACAGTTACAGACTATGAGCACTGAAGCTTTCTTT.

This clonotype was seen more than once but under ten times. The chain's CDR3 is CASSHRGGDEQYF. CDR3 DNA sequence: TGTGCCAGCAGCCACAGGGGAGGCGACGAGCAGTACTTC. This sequence joins TRBV4-2 and TRBJ2-7, with D perhaps given as TRBD1 or TRBD2 (6 bases each). V was clipped by 3 bases and J by 5 bases, with 11 bases between them. The V gene's germline CDR1 is LGHNA and CDR2 YNFKEQ. The CDR3 covers 13 residues.

This clonotype was observed at least ten times. The rearrangement joins TRBV25-1 to TRBJ2-7; D ambiguous. The V and J ends lost 3 bases and 11 bases respectively, with 14 bases between them. The CDR3 is 12 amino acids. Per the germline V gene, CDR1 is MGHDK and CDR2 is SYGVNS. The CDR3 DNA follows: TGTGCCAGCAGTGAGGGGATAACAGTTAAGTACTTC. Amino acid sequence: CASSEGITVKYF.

In this sample, this clonotype turned up many times. The chain couples TRBV12-3 or TRBV12-4 to TRBJ2-4; the D gene is possibly TRBD1 (7 bases). Deletions cut 6 bases from V and 10 bases from J, with 22 bases between. The CDR3 consists of 15 residues. The CDR3: CASSRGTAGRLIQYF. In DNA, the CDR3 is TGTGCCAGCAGCCGCGGGACAGCCGGACGACTTATTCAGTACTTC.

The chain combines TRBV5-1 with TRBJ2-5; maybe TRBD2 (5 bases). The CDR3 is 15 amino acids. The ends were cut back, 1 base at V and 3 bases at J, with 13 bases in the middle. CDR1 is SGHRS and CDR2 is YFSETQ in the germline V gene. The CDR3 DNA reads TGCGCCAGCAGCTTGACTAGGGCAACAAAAGAGACCCAGTACTTC. Its translation is CASSLTRATKETQYF.

This clonotype has just a few counts. The V and J genes are TRBV10-3 and TRBJ2-1, with D possibly being TRBD1 (5 bases). In germline, CDR1 is ENHRY, CDR2 SYGVKD. The CDR3 runs 12 residues. Trimming stripped 7 bases from V and 4 bases from J, with 8 bases between. CDR3 DNA: TGTGCCATCAACCCAGGGTACAATGAGCAGTTCTTC. Amino acid sequence: CAINPGYNEQFF.

This clonotype was picked up many times. This chain connects TRBV9 to TRBJ2-5, with TRBD1 as a possible D gene (5 bases). The V gene's germline CDR1 is SGDLS and CDR2 YYNGEE. CDR3 length: 13 residues. The V gene lost 0 bases and the J gene lost 5 bases, with 8 bases spanning the gap. CDR3 loop: CASSVEGRETQYF. CDR3 sequence (DNA): TGTGCCAGCAGCGTAGAGGGGCGGGAGACCCAGTACTTC. Full variable domain (outside the CDR3, taken from reference TRBV9 and TRBJ2-5): DSGVTQTPKHLITATGQRVTLRCSPRSGDLSVYWYQQSLDQGLQFLIQYYNGEERAKGNILERFSAQQFPDLHSELNLSSLELGDSALYFCASSVEGRETQYFGPGTRLLVL.

This clonotype was counted at least ten times. The chain combines TRBV7-2 with TRBJ1-1, with a tentative D call TRBD1 (5 bases). From germline, CDR1 is SGHTA and CDR2 FQGNSA. The CDR3 is 13 residues long. V shed 3 bases and J shed 4 bases, with 9 bases lying between them. CDR3 region: CASSFQGVTEAFF. Here the CDR3 DNA reads TGTGCCAGCAGCTTCCAGGGAGTCACTGAAGCTTTCTTT.

This clonotype has just a few counts. The chain joins TRBV10-3 to TRBJ2-1, with 10 bases identical to TRBD2. The ends lost 0 bases at V and 8 bases at J; junction bases unmatched: 4. CDR1 is ENHRY, CDR2 SYGVKD, per germline. The CDR3 loop spans 15 amino acids. The CDR3 sequence: CAISESRAGGDEQFF. The DNA for the CDR3 is TGTGCCATCAGTGAGTCTCGAGCGGGGGGGGATGAGCAGTTCTTC.

This clonotype occurred many times. V is TRBV5-1 and J is TRBJ2-5; 9 bases align to TRBD2. Trimming took 7 bases from V and 2 from J; bases not matched to a gene: 12. CDR3 length equals 16 residues. Germline-derived CDR1 and CDR2 are SGHRS and YFSETQ. CDR3 bases: TGCGCCAGCTTTGCTTTCCCGACTAGCGGACAAGAGACCCAGTACTTC. Protein product: CASFAFPTSGQETQYF.

This clonotype has a count of ten or more. The chain carries TRBV12-3 or TRBV12-4 and TRBJ1-1, with a tentative D call TRBD1 (5 bases). The CDR3 is made up of 14 amino acids. The V end was cut by 2 bases, the J end by 1 base, with 8 bases between. CDR3 bases: TGTGCCAGCAGTTTACTGGGGGGGAACACTGAAGCTTTCTTT. Its protein product is CASSLLGGNTEAFF.